The next 28 T cell receptor beta chains were all read from a single sample in a study of blood T cell repertoires in COVID-19. The data were produced by immunoSEQ multiplex PCR, yet TCRdb's version contains in-frame clones alone and is incomplete. Of about 390,000 clones listed, more than 70% are singletons. Sequences were obtained from peripheral blood. These receptors were collected from a woman in her sixties or seventies with COVID-19, enrolled during active disease.

The rearrangement joins TRBV24-1 to TRBJ1-2; 7 bases map to TRBD1. V lost 3 bases and J lost 3; bases outside the gene matches: 3. The CDR3 totals 14 residues. In germline, CDR1 is KGHDR, CDR2 SFDVKD. The CDR3 DNA reads as TGTGCCACCAGTGATCGAACAGGGGACTATGGCTACACCTTC. This encodes CATSDRTGDYGYTF.

This chain links TRBV5-8 with TRBJ1-2, with unresolved D. The germline V gene has CDR1 SGHTS and CDR2 YDEGEE. Between the trimmed V and J ends, which lost 0 bases and 4 bases, there was a span of 7 bases. This CDR3 has 13 residues. The CDR3: CASSLGRVYGYTF. For the CDR3, the DNA is TGTGCCAGCAGCTTGGGACGGGTCTATGGCTACACCTTC.

The chain employs TRBV30 and TRBJ1-1, with D unclear. Trimming removed 4 bases at V and 6 bases at J, with 12 bases between. This CDR3 contains 12 residues. The germline V gene encodes CDR1 GTSNPN and CDR2 SVGIG (reference sequence). CDR3 coding DNA: TGTGCCTGGACGTCCAGGATCGCTGAAGCTTTCTTT. Protein product: CAWTSRIAEAFF.

The chain is built from TRBV28 and TRBJ1-2, with TRBD1 identical over 7 bases. The length of the CDR3 is 15 residues. Germline V gene sequence: CDR1 MDHEN, CDR2 SYDVKM. V lost 3 bases to trimming and J lost 5 bases; unmatched junction nucleotides: 9. The CDR3, as DNA: TGTGCCAGCAGTTTCCCCGGACAGGCCTTATATGGCTACACCTTC. Translating it yields CASSFPGQALYGYTF.

This clone was seen only once. The J gene is TRBJ2-7, the V gene TRBV15, with 8 bases matching TRBD2. Losses at the gene ends were 5 bases for V and 5 bases for J; bases not matched to a gene: 11. Germline CDR1 LNHNV, CDR2 YYDKDF (reference sequence). The CDR3 has 15 residues. As DNA, the CDR3 is TGTGCCACCAGCGATGCAAGCGGGGGCGAGGACGAGCAGTACTTC. It translates to CATSDASGGEDEQYF.

CDR3 in amino acids: CATSRDPSYEQYF. CDR3 bases: TGTGCCACCAGCAGAGATCCATCCTACGAGCAGTACTTC. This chain joins TRBV15 and TRBJ2-7; unclear D gene. V dropped 0 bases and J dropped 1 base, with 4 bases sitting between them. Looked up from germline, CDR1 is LNHNV and CDR2 is YYDKDF (reference sequence). This CDR3 has 13 amino acids.

The V gene is TRBV30, the J gene TRBJ2-5, with a possible D match to TRBD2 (6 bases). The CDR3 consists of 12 residues. Germline CDR1 is GTSNPN and CDR2 is SVGIG (reference sequence). V was cut by 5 bases and J by 5 bases, with 12 bases left in between. CDR3 nucleotides: TGTGCCTGGTCGGATGGGGGGGAGACCCAGTACTTC. It yields the protein CAWSDGGETQYF.

This chain uses TRBV7-2 with TRBJ1-5, with 7 nucleotides matching TRBD1. The ends lost 5 bases at V and 6 bases at J; junction bases unmatched: 7. CDR1 SGHTA and CDR2 FQGNSA come from the germline V gene. This CDR3 is 14 amino acids long. The CDR3, as DNA: TGTGCCAGCAGCCCCGGGACAGCGGGTCAGCCCCAGCATTTT. Protein sequence: CASSPGTAGQPQHF. The variable domain in full, with the rest retrieved from reference TRBV7-2 and TRBJ1-5, is GAGVSQSPSNKVTEKGKDVELRCDPISGHTALYWYRQSLGQGLEFLIYFQGNSAPDKSGLPSDRFSAERTGGSVSTLTIQRTQQEDSAVYLCASSPGTAGQPQHFGDGTRLSIL.

This clone is a singleton in its sample. The V call is TRBV19, the J call TRBJ2-2, with a possible D match to TRBD1 (6 bases). This CDR3 has 16 residues. The germline V and J ends were trimmed by 4 bases and 0 bases, with 12 bases remaining between them. Germline V gene lookup returns CDR1 LNHDA and CDR2 SQIVND (reference sequence). The DNA for the CDR3 is TGTGCCAGTAGTACCCCACAGGGATCGAACACCGGGGAGCTGTTTTTT. It yields the protein CASSTPQGSNTGELFF.

This clone was seen more than once but under ten times. The chain has TRBV7-9 and TRBJ1-1; 9 bases are shared with TRBD1. CDR1 is SEHNR, CDR2 FQNEAQ, per germline (reference sequence). The CDR3 sequence is 16 residues long. J lost 2 bases, V lost 5 bases, and 9 bases had no gene match. The CDR3 loop reads CASSLSLGQGNTEAFF. Written as DNA, the CDR3 is TGTGCCAGCAGCCTAAGCCTGGGACAGGGAAACACTGAAGCTTTCTTT.

The genes are TRBV28 and TRBJ1-2; 12 bases line up with TRBD1. This CDR3 contains 14 residues. With 7 bases clipped from V and 11 bases from J, the junction kept 11 bases outside the gene matches. Germline CDR1 reads MDHEN; CDR2 reads SYDVKM. The CDR3 is CASTSPGDRGHYTF. The CDR3, as DNA: TGTGCCAGCACCTCTCCCGGGGACAGGGGGCATTACACCTTC.

V usage is TRBV6-5 and J usage is TRBJ2-5, with D possibly TRBD2 on 6 matching bases. CDR1 MNHEY and CDR2 SVGAGI come from the germline V gene. CDR3 size: 11 residues. Trimming cost V 8 bases and J 5 bases, with 9 bases left between them. CDR3 in amino acids: CASAGRETQYF. DNA for the CDR3: TGTGCCAGCGCGGGGAGGGAGACCCAGTACTTC.

The chain joins TRBV6-5 to TRBJ2-3; 10 bases match TRBD2. V was clipped by 8 bases and J by 2 bases; unmatched bases: 4. This CDR3 spans 14 amino acids. Germline V lookup: CDR1 MNHEY, CDR2 SVGAGI. This CDR3 reads CASRTSGNTDTQYF. The DNA for the CDR3 is TGTGCCAGCCGAACTAGCGGGAACACAGATACGCAGTATTTT.

The J gene is TRBJ1-5, the V gene TRBV2; maybe TRBD1 (5 bases). The CDR3 consists of 14 residues. The germline V gene has CDR1 SNHLY and CDR2 FYNNEI. The V gene lost 5 bases and the J gene lost 4 bases, with 12 bases spanning the gap. CDR3 bases: TGTGCCAGCAGTCGGCAGGGTGGTAATCAGCCCCAGCATTTT. This translates into CASSRQGGNQPQHF. Full variable domain (outside the CDR3, taken from reference TRBV2 and TRBJ1-5): EPEVTQTPSHQVTQMGQEVILRCVPISNHLYFYWYRQILGQKVEFLVSFYNNEISEKSEIFDDQFSVERPDGSNFTLKIRSTKLEDSAMYFCASSRQGGNQPQHFGDGTRLSIL.

The chain is built from TRBV5-1 and TRBJ1-6, with TRBD1 matching 9 bases. Germline-derived CDR1 and CDR2 are SGHRS and YFSETQ. The CDR3 loop spans 15 amino acids. V lost 1 base, J lost 5 bases, and 1 base stayed unmatched. CDR3 DNA sequence: TGCGCCAGCAGCTTGCGGGACAGGGATAATTCACCCCTCCACTTT. Translated: CASSLRDRDNSPLHF.

The chain uses TRBV9 and TRBJ1-2, with 12 bases matching TRBD1. The CDR3 runs 16 residues. The V gene's germline CDR1 is SGDLS and CDR2 YYNGEE. Trimming at V came to 4 bases and at J to 8 bases, leaving 12 bases not matched to a gene. The CDR3 coding sequence is TGTGCCAGCAGCCCCTACACGGGACAGGGGGCGCAGGGCTACACCTTC. This gives the protein CASSPYTGQGAQGYTF. Looking up the rest from reference TRBV9 and TRBJ1-2 gives the full variable domain: DSGVTQTPKHLITATGQRVTLRCSPRSGDLSVYWYQQSLDQGLQFLIQYYNGEERAKGNILERFSAQQFPDLHSELNLSSLELGDSALYFCASSPYTGQGAQGYTFGSGTRLTVV.

CDR3 amino acids: CASSSVAQGYEQYF. The CDR3 coding sequence is TGTGCCAGCAGCTCAGTCGCACAGGGCTACGAGCAGTACTTC. This rearrangement joins TRBV27 to TRBJ2-7; D might be TRBD1 (6 bases). V lost 6 bases and J 3 bases, leaving 15 bases between the germline ends. Germline loops: CDR1 MNHEY, CDR2 SMNVEV (reference sequence). The CDR3 length is 14 residues.

This clone appeared once. This chain uses TRBV10-3 with TRBJ2-6; 7 positions agree with TRBD2. V gave up 3 bases and J gave up 0 bases; unmatched junction bases: 5. This CDR3 comprises 17 residues. Germline loops: CDR1 ENHRY, CDR2 SYGVKD. The CDR3 here is CAISDQKRDSGANVLTF. The CDR3 DNA follows: TGTGCCATCAGTGATCAGAAGCGGGACTCTGGGGCCAACGTCCTGACTTTC.

V and J are TRBV3-1 (or the pseudogene TRBV3-2) and TRBJ2-1; TRBD2 aligns across 9 bases. Trimming cost V 4 bases and J 3 bases; bases outside gene matches: 4. The CDR3 has 15 amino acids. CDR1 is LGHDT, CDR2 YNNKEL, per germline (reference sequence). CDR3 coding DNA: TGTGCCAGCAGCCGACGGACTAGCGTCTACAATGAGCAGTTCTTC. It is translated as CASSRRTSVYNEQFF.

The rearrangement links TRBV6-6 to TRBJ1-1; tentative D call: TRBD1 (6 bases). This CDR3 has 18 residues. Germline CDR1 and CDR2: MNHNY and SVGAGI (reference sequence). The V end was cut by 5 bases, the J end by 4 bases, with 26 bases between. In DNA, the CDR3 is TGTGCCAGCAGTCGAATCGGGCAGGGGAGTTTGGGCCCCACTGAAGCTTTCTTT. Protein sequence: CASSRIGQGSLGPTEAFF.

The chain couples TRBV5-1 to TRBJ1-6; the D is unclear. The V end lost 0 bases, the J end lost 6 bases, and 13 bases lay between the germline ends. This CDR3 spans 16 amino acids. Germline values: CDR1 SGHRS, CDR2 YFSETQ. The CDR3 is CASSLALGRSNSPLHF. CDR3 nucleotide sequence: TGCGCCAGCAGCTTGGCCCTAGGGAGGTCTAATTCACCCCTCCACTTT.

This clone was found a few times. This sequence joins TRBV27 and TRBJ1-5; 9 bases match TRBD1. With 7 bases clipped from V and 3 bases from J, the junction kept 19 bases outside the gene matches. Germline CDR1 is MNHEY and CDR2 is SMNVEV (reference sequence). There are 19 residues in the CDR3. CDR3 sequence (DNA): TGTGCCAGCAAACCCCATTTAGGACAGGGGAAGGAGTACAATCAGCCCCAGCATTTT. Amino acids: CASKPHLGQGKEYNQPQHF.

The chain has TRBV5-1 and TRBJ2-2; D might be TRBD2 (5 bases). V shed 2 bases and J shed 4 bases, with 9 bases lying between them. Germline CDR1 reads SGHRS; CDR2 reads YFSETQ. This CDR3 spans 14 amino acids. CDR3 sequence reads: CASSFEGGTGELFF. CDR3 bases: TGCGCCAGCAGCTTCGAAGGAGGCACCGGGGAGCTGTTTTTT.

This sequence joins TRBV6-5 and TRBJ1-1; D is perhaps TRBD1 (5 bases). There are 15 residues in the CDR3. Germline CDR1 is MNHEY and CDR2 is SVGAGI. V shed 8 bases and J shed 0 bases, with 16 bases lying between them. The CDR3 DNA is TGTGCCAGCGCGAGCGGGGGGTCGGTGAACACTGAAGCTTTCTTT. It codes for CASASGGSVNTEAFF.

The CDR3 DNA reads TGTGCCAGCAGTCGGCTACAGTCTCATGAAGCTTTCTTT. It encodes CASSRLQSHEAFF. The chain uses TRBV3-1 (or the pseudogene TRBV3-2) and TRBJ1-1, with D unclear. Trimming shortened V by 6 bases and J by 7 bases, and 15 bases separated the two germline ends. CDR1 is LGHDT and CDR2 is YNNKEL in the germline V gene (reference sequence). This CDR3 region has 13 residues.

This sequence joins TRBV3-1 (or the pseudogene TRBV3-2) and TRBJ1-2; the D is unclear. This CDR3 has 12 residues. V lost 3 bases, J lost 13 bases, and 15 bases lay in between. Germline V gives CDR1 LGHDT, CDR2 YNNKEL (reference sequence). CDR3 DNA: TGTGCCAGCAGCCAGTGGACGGACTTACTCACCTTC. As protein: CASSQWTDLLTF.

The gene calls are TRBV28 and TRBJ1-1; 7 bases line up with TRBD1. Germline V gives CDR1 MDHEN, CDR2 SYDVKM. This CDR3 has 15 residues. V lost 6 bases to trimming and J lost 1 base; unmatched junction nucleotides: 8. The CDR3 reads CASREQGTENTEAFF. The CDR3, as DNA: TGTGCCAGCAGGGAACAGGGGACCGAGAACACTGAAGCTTTCTTT.

V usage is TRBV5-1 and J usage is TRBJ2-3; maybe TRBD1 (5 bases). The germline CDR1 and CDR2 sequences are SGHRS and YFSETQ. V gave up 1 base and J gave up 2 bases, with 14 bases separating them. The CDR3 has 16 residues. The CDR3 sequence is CASSLLVSGITDTQYF. The CDR3 DNA reads as TGCGCCAGCAGCTTGCTCGTCTCAGGGATCACAGATACGCAGTATTTT.